The T cell receptor (beta chain) described here comes from a study of tumor-infiltrating lymphocytes in primary liver carcinoma. CDR1 and CDR2 from the germline V gene are MDHEN and SYDVKM. The CDR3 consists of 18 residues. From about 530 ng total RNA, TCR beta cDNA was generated with a primer in the constant region. Investigators got TCR beta libraries out of three nested multiplex PCR rounds, done with slightly modified ARM-PCR. TRBV1-TRBV30 forward primers and a C-beta reverse primer were used in the first two PCR rounds, which each ran for ten to eleven cycles. TCRdb called the multiplex PCR reads again in MiXCR, with one record for every CDR3 protein. In the table there are 100,000 to 150,000 distinct CDR3 sequences, roughly three fifths of which are singletons. Taking about 19-32 mg of unsorted bulk tissue, the authors co-extracted RNA and DNA.

The chain couples TRBV28 to TRBJ1-1; D is undetermined. The material sequenced was liver tumor tissue from sampling region 3. The subset here: tumor region T3, left-lateral pole. The sequence came from a woman aged 55-69 years with primary liver carcinoma and hepatitis B virus infection. CDR3 loop: CTNSLAPVGQPRDTEAFF. The CDR3 DNA reads TGTACCAACAGTTTAGCCCCCGTCGGGCAGCCGAGGGACACTGAAGCTTTCTTT.